This TCR beta chain derives from a study of blood T cell repertoires in COVID-19. As for the study in general: The origin of the acute and convalescent COVID-19 samples was the United States, Italy and Spain. In each case, the material was cDNA or gDNA derived from T cells, B-cell-depleted T cells, or PBMCs.

As handled by the study authors: Reference gene primer amplification yielded estimated nucleated cell counts. Clones were sequenced by immunoSEQ multiplex PCR, and TCRdb holds only the in-frame ones, with some missing. D and trimming come from the DNA, and the V and J calls and clone size come from that table. The table lists 73,000 or so clones, roughly 80% of them singletons. Trimming stripped 3 bases from V and 5 bases from J, with 7 bases between. Germline V gives CDR1 WSHSY, CDR2 SAAADI. The CDR3 is made up of 12 amino acids. This TCR came from a man aged 55 to 70 with acute or convalescent COVID-19. Sequenced sample: peripheral blood. This chain joins TRBV10-2 and TRBJ2-5; D is unclear. The CDR3 is CASSETGETQYF. Written as DNA, the CDR3 is TGCGCCAGCAGTGAAACCGGGGAGACCCAGTACTTC.